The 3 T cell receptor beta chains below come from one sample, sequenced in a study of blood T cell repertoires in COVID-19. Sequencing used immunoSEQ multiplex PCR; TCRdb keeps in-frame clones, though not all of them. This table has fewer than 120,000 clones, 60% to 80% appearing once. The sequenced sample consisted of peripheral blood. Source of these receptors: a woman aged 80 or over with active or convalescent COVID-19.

The DNA of the CDR3 is TGTGCCAGCAGTATCCGGGAACAAGAGACCCAGTACTTC. It specifies CASSIREQETQYF. The chain has TRBV6-6 and TRBJ2-5; D perhaps matches TRBD2 (5 bases). V lost 5 bases to trimming and J lost 2 bases, with 9 bases between them. Germline CDR1 MNHNY, CDR2 SVGAGI (reference sequence). There are 13 residues in the CDR3.

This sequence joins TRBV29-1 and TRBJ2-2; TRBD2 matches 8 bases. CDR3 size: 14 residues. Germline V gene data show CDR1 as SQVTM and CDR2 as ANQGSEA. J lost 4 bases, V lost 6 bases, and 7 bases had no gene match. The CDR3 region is CSVGREGGTGELFF. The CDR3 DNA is TGCAGCGTAGGTCGGGAGGGCGGCACCGGGGAGCTGTTTTTT.

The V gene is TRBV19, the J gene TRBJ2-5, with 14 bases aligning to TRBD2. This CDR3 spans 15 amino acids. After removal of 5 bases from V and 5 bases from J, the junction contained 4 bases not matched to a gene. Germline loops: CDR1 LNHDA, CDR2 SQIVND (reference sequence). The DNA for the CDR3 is TGTGCCAGTAGTTCCGGGACTAGCGGGAGTGAGACCCAGTACTTC. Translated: CASSSGTSGSETQYF.